This is a list of T cell receptor beta chains from one sample in a study of response to subunit inactivated influenza vaccine. TCRdb re-derived calls from the RT-PCR reads in MiXCR, one entry per CDR3 protein. The data contain approximately 570,000 distinct CDR3 sequences, 6.5% to 8% of them singletons. The material was PBMCs from blood, obtained roughly 24 months after vaccination. The source of these receptors is a man between 50 and 69 years old who received an inactivated influenza vaccine. The CDR3 runs from the conserved cysteine through the conserved F or W. A D gene is named only where the DNA matches it firmly. Size is omitted from some rows. Given values are once, few, many or a class for expanded clones.

.	.	TRBV20-1	15	TRBJ1-5	TGCAGTGCTAGAGAGGTCGACGGGTGGGATCAGCCCCAGCATTTT	CSAREVDGWDQPQHF
few	.	TRBV27	16	TRBJ1-2	TGTGCCAGCAGTTTTACCTACGGGACTAACAACTATGGCTACACCTTC	CASSFTYGTNNYGYTF
.	.	TRBV20-1	13	TRBJ1-2	TGCAGTGCTAGCGAGGGGGCTAACTATGGCTACACCTTC	CSASEGANYGYTF
few	TRBD1	TRBV14	15	TRBJ1-4	TGTGCCAGCAGCCGAAGGACAGGGTATAATGAAAAACTGTTTTTT	CASSRRTGYNEKLFF
many	TRBD2	TRBV28	17	TRBJ2-2	TGTGCCAGCAGTTTCAATCTCGGGGGGGCGAACACCGGGGAGCTGTTTTTT	CASSFNLGGANTGELFF
many	.	TRBV28	11	TRBJ1-2	TGTGCCAGCAGTTTATATTATGGCTACACCTTC	CASSLYYGYTF
few	.	TRBV25-1	14	TRBJ2-7	TGTGCCAGCTGGTCTGGGACTTCCATTTACGAGCAGTACTTC	CASWSGTSIYEQYF
many	TRBD1	TRBV28	15	TRBJ2-1	TGTGCCAGCAGTCCCGGGACAGAGTACCGCAATGAGCAGTTCTTC	CASSPGTEYRNEQFF
few	.	TRBV12-3/TRBV12-4	15	TRBJ2-1	TGTGCCAGCAGTGCAGGGGGGAAGGCAAGCGATGAGCAGTTCTTC	CASSAGGKASDEQFF
many	.	TRBV12-3/TRBV12-4	16	TRBJ2-2	TGTGCCAGCAGTTTAGGGCTAGGTCTCGGCACCGGGGAGCTGTTTTTT	CASSLGLGLGTGELFF
once	.	TRBV20-1	14	TRBJ2-7	TGCAGTGCAGCTGACAGCCTCGCGACCTACGAGCAGTACTTC	CSAADSLATYEQYF
many	.	TRBV5-5	15	TRBJ1-5	TGTGCCAGCAGCACAAATACAGGGTACGGTCAGCCCCAGCATTTT	CASSTNTGYGQPQHF
few	.	TRBV28	15	TRBJ1-5	TGTGCCAGCAGGAAAGGGGGGACCGGCAATCAGCCCCAGCATTTT	CASRKGGTGNQPQHF
once	TRBD1	TRBV5-1	16	TRBJ2-7	TGCGCCAGCAGCCCGGCCCCGGGACAGAGGCTATTCCTTTCATACTTC	CASSPAPGQRLFLSYF
.	.	TRBV20-1	14	TRBJ1-5	TGCAGTGCCACGAGGGTGGACGGTAATCAGCCCCAGCATTTT	CSATRVDGNQPQHF
few	.	TRBV27	13	TRBJ2-5	TGTGCCAGCAGACCCACGGGAGAAGAGACCCAGTACTTC	CASRPTGEETQYF
.	.	TRBV7-2	16	TRBJ2-5	TGTGCCAGCAGCTTAGCGGGCGGGGCGGGGCAAGAGACCCAGTACTTC	CASSLAGGAGQETQYF
once	TRBD1	TRBV6-1	13	TRBJ2-7	TGTGCCAGCAGTGAAGCGCTTCGGGACAGGGCCTACTTC	CASSEALRDRAYF
.	.	TRBV20-1	15	TRBJ1-1	TGCAGTGCTTTAAACCCCCAGGTCCCGAACACTGAAGCTTTCTTT	CSALNPQVPNTEAFF
few	TRBD2	TRBV20-1	18	TRBJ2-7	TGCAGTGCTAGTAGGGTTCGCGGCGGGGGGAACACGGCCTACGAGCAGTACTTC	CSASRVRGGGNTAYEQYF
many	TRBD2	TRBV6-5	16	TRBJ2-3	TGTGCCAGCAGTTACAACCTAGCGGGGGGCACAGATACGCAGTATTTT	CASSYNLAGGTDTQYF
many	.	TRBV7-2	17	TRBJ2-1	TGTGCCAGCAGCGCCGACTGGGTCTCCATTACCTACAATGAGCAGTTCTTC	CASSADWVSITYNEQFF
few	TRBD1	TRBV28	17	TRBJ1-5	TGTGCCAGCAGTTTTGAGCGCGGACAGGGAGCGGGCCAGCCCCAGCATTTT	CASSFERGQGAGQPQHF
many	.	TRBV2	13	TRBJ1-5	TGTGCCAGCAGTGCGACAGGCAATCAGCCCCAGCATTTT	CASSATGNQPQHF
few	.	TRBV6-6	13	TRBJ2-5	TGTGCCAGCAGAGGGCAGCACCAAGAGACCCAGTACTTC	CASRGQHQETQYF
many	.	TRBV15	14	TRBJ2-1	TGTGCCACCAGCGTTAGCGGCGGTATCAATGAGCAGTTCTTC	CATSVSGGINEQFF
few	TRBD1	TRBV11-1	15	TRBJ1-6	TGTGCCAGCAGTAAAGGGACAGGCTATAATTCACCCCTCCACTTT	CASSKGTGYNSPLHF
many	TRBD1	TRBV5-1	16	TRBJ2-2	TGCGCCAGCAGCTCGGGACAGGGGGCGAACACCGGGGAGCTGTTTTTT	CASSSGQGANTGELFF
many	.	TRBV20-1	17	TRBJ2-3	TGCAGTGCTAGAGGTACCCGCCGGGGGATCGGCACAGATACGCAGTATTTT	CSARGTRRGIGTDTQYF
.	.	TRBV7-8	15	TRBJ2-1	TGTGCCAGCAGCTTACACCTAGCGCAAAACAATGAGCAGTTCTTC	CASSLHLAQNNEQFF
few	TRBD1	TRBV6-1	16	TRBJ1-5	TGTGCCAGCAGTCCTGGACAGGCTATTGGCAATCAGCCCCAGCATTTT	CASSPGQAIGNQPQHF
many	TRBD1	TRBV10-3	17	TRBJ2-2	TGTGCCATCAGTGAGGCGGACAGGACTCGAATTCCCGGGGAGCTGTTTTTT	CAISEADRTRIPGELFF
few	TRBD1	TRBV7-8	17	TRBJ2-5	TGTGCCAGCAGACAGGGCCGGTACAGGGGGCCCCAAGAGACCCAGTACTTC	CASRQGRYRGPQETQYF
few	TRBD2	TRBV7-2	16	TRBJ2-1	TGTGCCAGCAGGCCGACTAGCGGGGGGGCTAAGAATGAGCAGTTCTTC	CASRPTSGGAKNEQFF
many	.	TRBV2	15	TRBJ1-5	TGTGCCAGCAGTAAGGCCAGGGGTCACAATCAGCCCCAGCATTTT	CASSKARGHNQPQHF
few	TRBD2	TRBV29-1	16	TRBJ2-7	TGCAGCGTTGAAGAGAGATTGGGACTAGGCCTCTACGAGCAGTACTTC	CSVEERLGLGLYEQYF
many	TRBD1	TRBV13	14	TRBJ1-2	TGTGCCAGCAGCCGACAGGGAGCTAACTATGGCTACACCTTC	CASSRQGANYGYTF
.	TRBD2	TRBV7-2	16	TRBJ2-5	TGTGCCAGCAGCCCCCCGGGACTAGCGTTTGTTGAGACCCAGTACTTC	CASSPPGLAFVETQYF
few	TRBD1	TRBV5-1	13	TRBJ1-2	TGCGCCAGCAGCTCGAACAGGGGCTATGGCTACACCTTC	CASSSNRGYGYTF
few	TRBD1	TRBV7-2	15	TRBJ1-1	TGTGCCAGCAGCTTAGTGGTAGGGGGCTGGACTGAAGCTTTCTTT	CASSLVVGGWTEAFF
.	.	TRBV27	16	TRBJ2-6	TGTGCCAGCAGGTCTGGTGTGAGATCTGGGGCCAACGTCCTGACTTTC	CASRSGVRSGANVLTF
few	TRBD1	TRBV20-1	14	TRBJ2-7	TGCAGTGCTGGAACGCCGGGACAGGGGATCAAGCAGTACTTC	CSAGTPGQGIKQYF
many	.	TRBV7-8	12	TRBJ2-3	TGTGCCAGCAGAGGAGGCACAGATACGCAGTATTTT	CASRGGTDTQYF
few	.	TRBV9	14	TRBJ1-2	TGTGCCAGCAGCGTAGAAGGGAGGACGTTTGGCTACACCTTC	CASSVEGRTFGYTF
.	TRBD2	TRBV29-1	14	TRBJ2-2	TGCAGCGTTAGCGGGGGGGCAGACACCGGGGAGCTGTTTTTT	CSVSGGADTGELFF
few	.	TRBV6-5	15	TRBJ1-5	TGTGCCAGCAGTTCGGTGCAGGGGACGTATCAGCCCCAGCATTTT	CASSSVQGTYQPQHF
many	TRBD1	TRBV6-2/TRBV6-3	17	TRBJ2-1	TGTGCCAGCAGTTTCGCCCCCGCCGGGACAGGGGGGAATGAGCAGTTCTTC	CASSFAPAGTGGNEQFF
few	.	TRBV7-2	14	TRBJ1-2	TGTGCCAGCAGCTTACCGACGGCGGCGGGCGGCTACACCTTC	CASSLPTAAGGYTF
few	.	TRBV4-1	13	TRBJ1-4	TGCGCCAGCAGCCGAGAAAACGGGGAAAAACTGTTTTTT	CASSRENGEKLFF
.	TRBD1	TRBV10-1	15	TRBJ2-7	TGCGCCAGCAGTGGAACGGGACAGGGGGCATACGAGCAGTACTTC	CASSGTGQGAYEQYF
few	.	TRBV12-3/TRBV12-4	12	TRBJ2-3	TGTGCCAGCAGAAGGTTCACAGATACGCAGTATTTT	CASRRFTDTQYF
.	TRBD1	TRBV25-1	14	TRBJ2-2	TGTGCCAGCCGACAGGGGGGTTTCACCGGGGAGCTGTTTTTT	CASRQGGFTGELFF
.	.	TRBV11-2	15	TRBJ2-7	TGTGCCAGCAGCTTAGGACCGACGGCCCAATACGAGCAGTACTTC	CASSLGPTAQYEQYF
few	.	TRBV7-8	16	TRBJ2-3	TGTGCCAGCAGCTTAGATCGTAATAGGGGGACAGATACGCAGTATTTT	CASSLDRNRGTDTQYF
.	.	TRBV20-1	12	TRBJ2-5	TGCAGTGCTGTACCATTACGGGAGACCCAGTACTTC	CSAVPLRETQYF